Below, 17 T cell receptor beta chains from the same sample are listed, as sequenced in a study of blood T cells in healthy people across ages. For the second PCR, which ran for 7 to 11 cycles, a sample-barcoded 5' primer and a J-beta primer mix were used. Each CDR3 protein is one row after TCRdb ran MiXCR on the 5' RACE reads. The data show over 600,000 distinct CDR3 sequences, less than 60% seen once. The specimen sequenced was blood. The receptors here all came from a man older than 75 in good health.

The J gene is TRBJ2-1, the V gene TRBV9, with D perhaps assigned TRBD1 or TRBD2 (5 bases each). The CDR3 consists of 14 residues. The germline V gene encodes CDR1 SGDLS and CDR2 YYNGEE. The ends were cut back, 2 bases at V and 6 bases at J, with 12 bases in the middle. The CDR3 protein is CASSVDGGFNEQFF. CDR3 DNA sequence: TGTGCCAGCAGCGTTGATGGGGGATTCAATGAGCAGTTCTTC.

This clonotype was counted once. J is TRBJ2-1 and V is TRBV5-6; 9 nucleotides align to TRBD2. This CDR3 is built from 16 residues. J gave up 12 bases and V 5 bases, and 18 bases lay outside the gene matches. CDR1 SGHDT and CDR2 YYEEEE come from the germline V gene. The CDR3 reads CASSFPTSAGGFWQFF. The CDR3 DNA follows: TGTGCCAGCAGTTTCCCGACGTCCGCGGGGGGGTTTTGGCAGTTCTTC.

V usage is TRBV20-1 and J usage is TRBJ2-2; TRBD1 or TRBD2 may be the D gene (5 bases each). With 0 bases removed from V and 5 bases from J, the gap between germline ends came to 10 bases. Germline V gene sequence: CDR1 DFQATT, CDR2 SNEGSKA (reference sequence). This CDR3 is built from 14 residues. The CDR3 bases are TGCAGTGCTAGAGATCGGGGCGCGACCGGGGAGCTGTTTTTT. This encodes CSARDRGATGELFF.

This clonotype was seen repeatedly, ten times or more. This rearrangement joins TRBV16 to TRBJ2-7; tentative D call: TRBD2 (6 bases). Deletions cut 5 bases from V and 1 base from J, with 12 bases between. The CDR3 length is 14 residues. CDR1 and CDR2 (germline): KGHSY, FQNENV. The CDR3 protein is CASSDMTRSYEQYF. The DNA of the CDR3 is TGTGCCAGCAGCGATATGACTAGATCCTACGAGCAGTACTTC.

The J gene is TRBJ2-7, the V gene TRBV6-6; no definite D call. The CDR3 extends over 14 amino acids. Trimming shortened V by 0 bases and J by 1 base, and 7 bases separated the two germline ends. Germline loops: CDR1 MNHNY, CDR2 SVGAGI (reference sequence). The CDR3 region has the DNA TGTGCCAGCAGTTACTCGCTAGGTTCCTACGAGCAGTACTTC. Translating it yields CASSYSLGSYEQYF.

This clonotype was counted between two and nine times. The CDR3 DNA is TGTGCCAGCTCACCGATTAGTTCTAGATTCGACGAGCAGTACTTC. Its translation is CASSPISSRFDEQYF. The chain employs TRBV18 and TRBJ2-7; D is ambiguous. V shed 3 bases and J shed 5 bases, with 17 bases lying between them. The CDR3 totals 15 residues. The germline V gene encodes CDR1 KGHSH and CDR2 LQKENI.

V is TRBV4-1 and J is TRBJ2-3; D is perhaps TRBD2 (6 bases). The CDR3 has 13 residues. Germline CDR1 is MGHRA and CDR2 is YSYEKL. V lost 0 bases and J 10 bases, leaving 11 bases between the germline ends. The CDR3 protein is CASSQDLALAQYF. Here the CDR3 DNA reads TGCGCCAGCAGCCAAGATCTAGCGTTAGCGCAGTATTTT.

As regards this clonotype: Germline is not matched at one junction end, which may reflect a read error. The chain employs TRBV6-6 and TRBJ1-5, with TRBD1 matching 11 bases. Germline values: CDR1 MNHNY, CDR2 SVGAGI (reference sequence). The CDR3 spans 14 residues. The CDR3 nucleotides are TGTGCCAGCCCTGGACAGGGGGCCGGGCAGCCCCGGCATTTT. This codes for CASPGQGAGQPRHF.

A remark on this clonotype: Relative to the germline gene, one junction end is altered; a read error may explain this. The CDR3 reads CACSHGLAGVNEQYF. The CDR3 DNA reads as TGTGCCTGCAGCCACGGACTAGCGGGAGTGAATGAGCAGTACTTC. V and J are TRBV7-8 and TRBJ2-7; 13 bases are a match to TRBD2. In germline, CDR1 is SGHVS, CDR2 FQNEAQ. This CDR3 contains 15 residues.

The chain recombines TRBV20-1 with TRBJ2-3; perhaps TRBD1 as D (6 bases). Germline CDR1 is DFQATT and CDR2 is SNEGSKA (reference sequence). This CDR3 is built from 14 residues. In DNA, the CDR3 is TGCAGCGACAAGGGGGACATGGCGACAGATACGCAGTATTTT. This gives the protein CSDKGDMATDTQYF.

This clonotype was recorded at least ten times. A single base separates this from a much larger clone, so it may be a read error. The V and J genes are TRBV5-1 and TRBJ2-7, with D perhaps TRBD2 (6 bases). The V and J ends lost 4 bases and 1 base respectively, with 12 bases between them. Looked up from germline, CDR1 is SGHRS and CDR2 is YFSETQ. This CDR3 region has 14 residues. This CDR3 is CASSGGLGSYEQYF. The CDR3 region has the DNA TGCGCCAGCAGCGGGGGACTTGGGTCCTACGAGCAGTACTTC.

At least ten counts were recorded for this clonotype. This chain links TRBV7-3 with TRBJ1-1; tentatively, D is TRBD1 (5 bases). Germline CDR1 SGHTA, CDR2 FQGTGA. There are 13 residues in the CDR3. V lost 5 bases and J 2 bases, leaving 9 bases between the germline ends. In nucleotides, the CDR3 is TGTGCCAGCAGCGTCAGGGTCAACACTGAAGCTTTCTTT. This encodes CASSVRVNTEAFF.

This clonotype has just a few counts. The chain uses TRBV29-1 and TRBJ2-5, with D unresolved. V shed 7 bases and J shed 5 bases, with 17 bases lying between them. This CDR3 has 13 amino acids. The germline V gene has CDR1 SQVTM and CDR2 ANQGSEA. The CDR3 is CSAQNTGPETQYF. DNA of the CDR3: TGCAGCGCTCAAAACACGGGTCCGGAGACCCAGTACTTC.

The gene calls are TRBV25-1 and TRBJ1-1; D not resolved. V gave up 4 bases and J gave up 3 bases, with 9 bases separating them. Per the germline V gene, CDR1 is MGHDK and CDR2 is SYGVNS. The CDR3 totals 13 residues. DNA of the CDR3: TGTGCCAGCAGTGCGGACCAGTACACTGAAGCTTTCTTT. Residues: CASSADQYTEAFF.

This clonotype has more than one count but fewer than ten. The gene calls are TRBV7-2 and TRBJ2-1; D possibly corresponds to TRBD1 (6 bases). V was clipped by 5 bases and J by 9 bases, with 23 bases between them. This CDR3 is built from 16 residues. Germline V gene lookup returns CDR1 SGHTA and CDR2 FQGNSA. The CDR3 protein is CASSPLVGTGLAEQFF. The CDR3 DNA reads TGTGCCAGCAGCCCCTTAGTCGGTACAGGGCTGGCTGAGCAGTTCTTC.

The chain couples TRBV25-1 to TRBJ1-1; no reliable D call. Trimming cost V 7 bases and J 6 bases, with 15 bases left between them. CDR3 size: 13 residues. Germline V lookup: CDR1 MGHDK, CDR2 SYGVNS. The CDR3 region has the DNA TGTGCCAGCAAGGGCCCTACGGGCGCTGAAGCTTTCTTT. It specifies CASKGPTGAEAFF.

The genes are TRBV5-6 and TRBJ2-3; D call uncertain. V lost 4 bases to trimming and J lost 4 bases, with 10 bases between them. CDR3 size: 13 residues. Germline assignment: CDR1 SGHDT and CDR2 YYEEEE. The CDR3 nucleotides are TGTGCCAGCAGCCGAAGGGTCCCAGATACGCAGTATTTT. Protein sequence: CASSRRVPDTQYF.